A single sample is the source of the 8 T cell receptor beta chains below, sequenced in a study of tissue T cells after allogeneic stem cell transplantation. Time point specified: mouse harvest day 14 after allogeneic transplant. Each mouse received 10^7 T-cell-depleted marrow cells plus 10^6 splenic CD5+ T cells by tail vein. Sequenced by immunoSEQ multiplex PCR; TCRdb stores in-frame clones only, minus some. This sample carries approximately 4,100 clones, about half of them seen once, and the ten largest clones take approximately 39%. Material: lymph node tissue. The receptors were gathered from a female BALB/c mouse given C57BL/6 T cells with graft-versus-host disease after an allogeneic hematopoietic cell transplant.

By share of the sample, this clone is medium-sized (0.01 to 0.1%). The gene names here belong to mouse. The CDR3 is cut off 1 residue early in the read; its end comes from the germline J gene. The V and J genes are TRBV5 and TRBJ1-3; TRBD1 agrees at 7 bases. With 2 bases clipped from V and 2 bases from J, the junction kept 0 bases outside the gene matches. This CDR3 has 14 residues. Germline CDR1 LGHNA, CDR2 YNLKQL (reference sequence). CDR3 sequence: CASSQQGAGNTLYF. CDR3 bases read: TGTGCCAGCAGCCAACAGGGGGCTGGAAATACGCTCTAT.

The table lists this clone with a few counts. Mouse germline and gene names are used. The read ends 1 residue early relative to the CDR3; the germline J gene fills the gap. This chain joins TRBV13-1 and TRBJ1-3, with 12 bases that match TRBD1. The CDR3 runs 15 residues. Germline lookup yields CDR1 NSHNY and CDR2 SYGAGN. The J segment lost 3 bases and the V segment lost 5 bases, leaving 3 bases of the junction unmatched. Incomplete CDR3 DNA: TGTGCCAGCAGGGGACAGGGGGCAGGTGGAAATACGCTCTAT. Its protein product is CASRGQGAGGNTLY. The full CDR3 sequence reads CASRGQGAGGNTLYF.

Worth noting for this clone: Each gene name is a mouse one. The read comes to an end 1 residue before the CDR3 does, leaving the germline J gene to fill in the end. V is TRBV5 and J is TRBJ1-3; the match to TRBD1 covers 7 bases. The V gene's germline CDR1 is LGHNA and CDR2 YNLKQL (reference sequence). This CDR3 contains 15 residues. J lost 0 bases, V lost 4 bases, and 3 bases had no gene match. The DNA read from the CDR3 is TGTGCCAGCAGCCCCGGGACAGCTTCTGGAAATACGCTCTAT. This translates into CASSPGTASGNTLY. The complete CDR3 sequence is CASSPGTASGNTLYF.

Note on this clone: The gene names given are mouse names. This CDR3 reads CASSLDRGNTEVFF. The sequenced CDR3 bases are TGTGCCAGCAGTCTGGACAGGGGGAACACAGAAGTCTTC. V is TRBV26 and J is TRBJ1-1; 8 bases are a match to TRBD1. The sequenced fragment ends 1 residue before the CDR3 boundary, so the rest is inferred from the germline J gene. V gave up 2 bases and J gave up 1 base; unmatched junction bases: 0. The CDR3 is 14 residues long. Germline CDR1 reads KGHPV; CDR2 reads FQNQEV (reference sequence).

This clone was counted a single time. Gene names follow the mouse nomenclature. Read sequence stops 1 residue before the CDR3 end, and the germline J gene provides the missing end. The rearrangement uses TRBV20 and TRBJ2-4; unclear D gene. This CDR3 has 12 residues. Germline V CDR1 and CDR2: GFQATS, STVNSAI. The V and J ends lost 3 bases and 3 bases respectively, with 7 bases between them. The CDR3 bases that were read are TGTGGTGCTAGAGTCAGCCAAAACACCTTGTAC. The encoded protein is CGARVSQNTLY. The whole CDR3 protein reads CGARVSQNTLYF.

In the case of this clone: Gene names and germline match the mouse. The CDR3 end is not reached by the read, which stops 1 residue before it; the germline J gene fills it in. This chain links TRBV26 with TRBJ1-2; 10 positions match TRBD1. The CDR3 runs to 13 residues. Trimming cost V 5 bases and J 3 bases; bases outside gene matches: 0. In germline, CDR1 is KGHPV, CDR2 FQNQEV (reference sequence). Partial CDR3 DNA: TGTGCCAGCAGTGACAGGGGGCACTCCGACTACACC. Residues: CASSDRGHSDYT. The entire CDR3 sequence reads CASSDRGHSDYTF. Full variable domain (outside the CDR3, taken from reference TRBV26 and TRBJ1-2): NSKVIQTPRYLVKGQGQKAKMRCIPEKGHPVVFWYQQNKNNEFKFLINFQNQEVLQQIDMTEKRFSAECPSNSPCSLEIQSSEAGDSALYLCASSDRGHSDYTFGSGTRLLVI.

To note about this clone: The listed genes are named as in mouse. This CDR3 reads CASSRTANYAEQFF. The sequenced CDR3 bases are TGTGCCAGCAGCCGAACAGCAAACTATGCTGAGCAGTTC. The V call is TRBV26, the J call TRBJ2-1; D is uncertain. The read gets to within 1 residue of the CDR3 end, and the germline J gene fills in the rest. Germline CDR1 is KGHPV and CDR2 is FQNQEV (reference sequence). Trimming cost V 6 bases and J 1 base, with 10 bases left between them. The CDR3 is 14 amino acids.

As to this clone: The germline and genes are mouse ones. Partial CDR3 DNA: TGTGCCAGCAGCCATCCTGGGAACACCTTGTAC. Translating it yields CASSHPGNTLY. From start to end, the CDR3 is CASSHPGNTLYF. The rearrangement joins TRBV4 to TRBJ2-4, with a weak D call TRBD2 (5 bases). The read falls 1 residue short of the CDR3 end, and the missing part is taken from the germline J gene. V was shortened by 5 bases and J by 6 bases, with 9 bases between the two germline ends. This CDR3 has 12 amino acids. Germline V gives CDR1 LGHDT, CDR2 YNNKQL (reference sequence). Drawing the rest from reference TRBV4 and TRBJ2-4, the complete variable domain is ETAVFQTPNYHVTQVGNEVSFNCKQTLGHDTMYWYKQDSKKLLKIMFSYNNKQLIVNETVPRRFSPQSSDKAHLNLRIKSVEPEDSAVYLCASSHPGNTLYFGAGTRLSVL.